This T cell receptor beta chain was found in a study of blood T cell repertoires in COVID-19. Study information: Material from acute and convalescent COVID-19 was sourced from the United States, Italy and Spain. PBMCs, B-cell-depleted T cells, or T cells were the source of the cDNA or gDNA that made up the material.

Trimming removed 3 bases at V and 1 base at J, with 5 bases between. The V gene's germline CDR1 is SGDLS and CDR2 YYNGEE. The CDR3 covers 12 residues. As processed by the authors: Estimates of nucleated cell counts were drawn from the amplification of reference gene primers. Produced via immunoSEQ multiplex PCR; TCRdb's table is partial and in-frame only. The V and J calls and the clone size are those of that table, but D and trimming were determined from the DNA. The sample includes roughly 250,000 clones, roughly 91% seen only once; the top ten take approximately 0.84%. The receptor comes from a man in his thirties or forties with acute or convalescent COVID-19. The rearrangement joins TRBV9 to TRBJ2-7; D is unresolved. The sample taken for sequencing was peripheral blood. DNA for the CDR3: TGTGCCAGCAGCGGCGGTTCCTACGAGCAGTACTTC. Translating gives CASSGGSYEQYF.